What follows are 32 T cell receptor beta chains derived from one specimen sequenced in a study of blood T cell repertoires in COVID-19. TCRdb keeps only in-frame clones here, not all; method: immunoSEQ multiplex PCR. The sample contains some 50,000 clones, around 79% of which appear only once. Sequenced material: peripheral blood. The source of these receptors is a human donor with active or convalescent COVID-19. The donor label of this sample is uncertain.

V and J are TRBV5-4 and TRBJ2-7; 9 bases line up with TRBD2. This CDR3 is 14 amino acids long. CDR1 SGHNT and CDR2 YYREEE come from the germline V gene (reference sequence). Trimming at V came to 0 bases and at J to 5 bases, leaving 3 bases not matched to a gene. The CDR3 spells CASSLGGRVHEQYF. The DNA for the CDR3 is TGTGCCAGCAGCTTGGGCGGGAGGGTCCACGAGCAGTACTTC.

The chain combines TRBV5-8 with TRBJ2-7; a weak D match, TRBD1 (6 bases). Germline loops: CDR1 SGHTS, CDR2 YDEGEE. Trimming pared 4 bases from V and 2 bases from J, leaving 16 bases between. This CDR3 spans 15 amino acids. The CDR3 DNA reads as TGTGCCAGCAGCCCCGCCGGTACAGGGACCTACGAGCAGTACTTC. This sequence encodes CASSPAGTGTYEQYF.

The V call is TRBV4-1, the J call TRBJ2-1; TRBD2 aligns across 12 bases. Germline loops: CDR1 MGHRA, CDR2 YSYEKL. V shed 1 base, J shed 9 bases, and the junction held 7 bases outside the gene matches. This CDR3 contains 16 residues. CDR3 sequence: CASSQGRLAGGVEQFF. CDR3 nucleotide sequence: TGCGCCAGCAGCCAAGGTCGGCTAGCGGGAGGGGTTGAGCAGTTCTTC.

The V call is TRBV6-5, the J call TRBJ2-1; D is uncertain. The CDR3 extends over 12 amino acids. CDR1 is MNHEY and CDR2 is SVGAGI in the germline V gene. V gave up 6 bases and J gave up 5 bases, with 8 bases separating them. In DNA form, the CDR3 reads TGTGCCAGCAGCCCCCTTAACAATGAGCAGTTCTTC. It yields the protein CASSPLNNEQFF.

For the CDR3, the DNA is TGTGCCAGCAGCAGAAGCTCTAATGAAAAACTGTTTTTT. This encodes CASSRSSNEKLFF. The chain combines TRBV6-2 or TRBV6-3 with TRBJ1-4; no clear D gene. The V end lost 6 bases, the J end lost 3 bases, and 8 bases lay between the germline ends. This CDR3 region has 13 residues. Germline CDR1 and CDR2: MNHEY and SVGEGT.

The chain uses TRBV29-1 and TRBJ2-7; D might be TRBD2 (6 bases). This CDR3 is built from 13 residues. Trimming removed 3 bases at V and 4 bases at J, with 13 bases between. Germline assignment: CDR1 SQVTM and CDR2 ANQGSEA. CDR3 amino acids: CSVEDGRGYEQYF. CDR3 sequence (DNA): TGCAGCGTTGAGGACGGGAGAGGGTACGAGCAGTACTTC.

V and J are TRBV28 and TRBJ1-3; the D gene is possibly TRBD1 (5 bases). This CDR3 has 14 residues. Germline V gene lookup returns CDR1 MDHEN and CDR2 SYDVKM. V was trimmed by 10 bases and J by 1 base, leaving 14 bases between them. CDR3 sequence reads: CATGGIMSGNTIYF. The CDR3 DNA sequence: TGTGCCACGGGGGGGATTATGTCTGGAAACACCATATATTTT. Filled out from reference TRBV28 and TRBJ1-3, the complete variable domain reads DVKVTQSSRYLVKRTGEKVFLECVQDMDHENMFWYRQDPGLGLRLIYFSYDVKMKEKGDIPEGYSVSREKKERFSLILESASTNQTSMYLCATGGIMSGNTIYFGEGSWLTVV.

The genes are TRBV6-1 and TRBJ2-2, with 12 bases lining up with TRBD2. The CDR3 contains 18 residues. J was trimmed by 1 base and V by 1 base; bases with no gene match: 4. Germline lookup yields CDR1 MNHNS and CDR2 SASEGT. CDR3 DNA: TGTGCCAGCAGTGAAGGGCTAGCGGGAGGGCAGAACACCGGGGAGCTGTTTTTT. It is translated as CASSEGLAGGQNTGELFF.

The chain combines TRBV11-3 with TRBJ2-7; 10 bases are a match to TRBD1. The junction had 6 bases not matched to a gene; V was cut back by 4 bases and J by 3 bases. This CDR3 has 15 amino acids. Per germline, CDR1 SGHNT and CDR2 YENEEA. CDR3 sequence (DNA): TGTGCCAGCAGCTCCACGGGACAGGGGTTCTACGAGCAGTACTTC. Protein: CASSSTGQGFYEQYF.

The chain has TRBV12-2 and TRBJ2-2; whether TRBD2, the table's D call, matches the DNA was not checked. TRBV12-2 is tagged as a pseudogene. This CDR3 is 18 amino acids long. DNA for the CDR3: TGTGCAAGTCGCTTATCCCGGACTAGCGTTACGAACACCGGGGAGCTGTTTTTT. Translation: CASRLSRTSVTNTGELFF.

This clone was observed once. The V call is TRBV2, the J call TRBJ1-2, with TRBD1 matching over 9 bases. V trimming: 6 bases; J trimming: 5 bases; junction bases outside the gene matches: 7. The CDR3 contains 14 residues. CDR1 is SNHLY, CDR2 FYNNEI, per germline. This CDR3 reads CASSAGQGLYGYTF. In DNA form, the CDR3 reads TGTGCCAGCAGCGCGGGACAGGGCCTTTATGGCTACACCTTC.

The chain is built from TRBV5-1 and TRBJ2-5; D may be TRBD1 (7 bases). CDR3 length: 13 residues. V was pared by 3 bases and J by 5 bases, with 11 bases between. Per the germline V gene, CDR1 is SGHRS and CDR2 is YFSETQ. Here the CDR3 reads CASSWTGGETQYF. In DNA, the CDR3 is TGCGCCAGCAGCTGGACAGGAGGGGAGACCCAGTACTTC.

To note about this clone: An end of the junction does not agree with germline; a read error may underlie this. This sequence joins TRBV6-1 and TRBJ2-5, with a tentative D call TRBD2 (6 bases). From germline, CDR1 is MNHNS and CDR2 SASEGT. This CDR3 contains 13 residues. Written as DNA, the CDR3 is TGTGCCAGCAGTAAAGCGGAGGGAGAGACCCAGTACTTC. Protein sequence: CASSKAEGETQYF.

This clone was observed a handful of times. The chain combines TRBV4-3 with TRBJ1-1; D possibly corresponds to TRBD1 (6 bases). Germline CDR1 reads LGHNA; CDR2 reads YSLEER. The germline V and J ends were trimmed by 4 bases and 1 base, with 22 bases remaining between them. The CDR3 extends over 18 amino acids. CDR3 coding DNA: TGCGCCAGCAGCCGAGCCAGGGGAGTGACAGTTCCGAACACTGAAGCTTTCTTT. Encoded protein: CASSRARGVTVPNTEAFF.

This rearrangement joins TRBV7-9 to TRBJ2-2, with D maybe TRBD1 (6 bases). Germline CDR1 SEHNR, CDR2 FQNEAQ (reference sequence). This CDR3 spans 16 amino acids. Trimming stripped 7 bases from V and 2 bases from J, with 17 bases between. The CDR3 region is CASTPGTRINTGELFF. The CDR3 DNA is TGTGCCAGCACCCCCGGGACAAGAATTAACACCGGGGAGCTGTTTTTT.

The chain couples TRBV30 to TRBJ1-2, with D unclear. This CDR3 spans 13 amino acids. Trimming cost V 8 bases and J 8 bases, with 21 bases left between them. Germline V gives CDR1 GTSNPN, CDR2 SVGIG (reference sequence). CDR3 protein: CARTEAPGGGYTF. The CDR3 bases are TGTGCCCGAACAGAGGCACCAGGCGGGGGCTACACCTTC.

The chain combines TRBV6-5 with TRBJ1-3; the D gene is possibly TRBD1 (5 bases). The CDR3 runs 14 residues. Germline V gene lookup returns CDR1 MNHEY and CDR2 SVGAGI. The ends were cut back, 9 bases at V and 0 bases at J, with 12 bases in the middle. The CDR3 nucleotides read TGTGCCAGTGATAGGGGAAGCTCTGGAAACACCATATATTTT. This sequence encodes CASDRGSSGNTIYF.

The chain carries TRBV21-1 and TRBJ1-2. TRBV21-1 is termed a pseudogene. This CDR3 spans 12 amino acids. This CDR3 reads CASSTVLYGYTF. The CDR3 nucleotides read TGTGCCAGCAGCACGGTGCTCTATGGCTACACCTTC.

CDR3 sequence reads: CASSLAGVFEQYF. DNA for the CDR3: TGTGCCAGCAGCTTGGCGGGAGTTTTTGAGCAGTACTTC. This chain links TRBV5-4 with TRBJ2-7, with D possibly matching TRBD2 (6 bases). CDR1 is SGHNT and CDR2 is YYREEE in the germline V gene (reference sequence). This CDR3 is 13 amino acids long. The V gene lost 0 bases and the J gene lost 7 bases, with 11 bases spanning the gap.

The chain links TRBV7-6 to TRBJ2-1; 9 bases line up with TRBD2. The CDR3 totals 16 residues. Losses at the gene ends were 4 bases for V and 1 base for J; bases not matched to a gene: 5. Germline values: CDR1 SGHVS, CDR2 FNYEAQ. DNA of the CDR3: TGTGCCAGCAGCTGGCAAGGACTAGCGTCCTACAATGAGCAGTTCTTC. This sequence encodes CASSWQGLASYNEQFF. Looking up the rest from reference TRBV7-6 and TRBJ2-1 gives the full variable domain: GAGVSQSPRYKVTKRGQDVALRCDPISGHVSLYWYRQALGQGPEFLTYFNYEAQQDKSGLPNDRFSAERPEGSISTLTIQRTEQRDSAMYRCASSWQGLASYNEQFFGPGTRLTVL.

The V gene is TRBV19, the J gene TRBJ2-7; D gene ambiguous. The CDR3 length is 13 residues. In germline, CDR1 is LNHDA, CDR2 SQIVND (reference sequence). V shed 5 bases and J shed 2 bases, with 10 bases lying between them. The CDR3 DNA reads TGTGCCAGTAGTGTACAGAGAACCTACGAGCAGTACTTC. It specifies CASSVQRTYEQYF. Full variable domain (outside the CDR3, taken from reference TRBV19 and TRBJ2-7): DGGITQSPKYLFRKEGQNVTLSCEQNLNHDAMYWYRQDPGQGLRLIYYSQIVNDFQKGDIAEGYSVSREKKESFPLTVTSAQKNPTAFYLCASSVQRTYEQYFGPGTRLTVT.

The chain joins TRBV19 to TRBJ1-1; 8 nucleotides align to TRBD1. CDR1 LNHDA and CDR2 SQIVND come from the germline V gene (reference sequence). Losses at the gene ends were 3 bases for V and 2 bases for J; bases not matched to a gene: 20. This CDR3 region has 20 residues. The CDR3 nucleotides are TGTGCCAGTAGTATGGGTGGAAAGTCGACAGGGGCTCCCCTTAACACTGAAGCTTTCTTT. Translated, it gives CASSMGGKSTGAPLNTEAFF. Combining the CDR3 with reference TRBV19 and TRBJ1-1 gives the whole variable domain DGGITQSPKYLFRKEGQNVTLSCEQNLNHDAMYWYRQDPGQGLRLIYYSQIVNDFQKGDIAEGYSVSREKKESFPLTVTSAQKNPTAFYLCASSMGGKSTGAPLNTEAFFGQGTRLTVV.

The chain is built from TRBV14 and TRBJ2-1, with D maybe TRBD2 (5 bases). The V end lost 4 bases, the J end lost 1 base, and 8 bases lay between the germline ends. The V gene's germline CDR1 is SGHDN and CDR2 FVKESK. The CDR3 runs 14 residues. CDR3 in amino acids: CASSRGGSYNEQFF. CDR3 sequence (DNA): TGTGCCAGCAGCCGAGGCGGGTCCTACAATGAGCAGTTCTTC.

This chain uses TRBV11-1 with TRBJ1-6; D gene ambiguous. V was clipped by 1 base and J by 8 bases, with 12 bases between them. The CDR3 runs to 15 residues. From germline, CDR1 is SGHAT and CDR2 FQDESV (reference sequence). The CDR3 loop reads CASSLDGIRDSPLHF. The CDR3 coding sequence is TGTGCCAGCAGCTTAGACGGGATTCGAGATTCACCCCTCCACTTT. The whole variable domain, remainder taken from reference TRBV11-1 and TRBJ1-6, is EAEVAQSPRYKITEKSQAVAFWCDPISGHATLYWYRQILGQGPELLVQFQDESVVDDSQLPKDRFSAERLKGVDSTLKIQPAELGDSAMYLCASSLDGIRDSPLHFGNGTRLTVT.

This CDR3 is CASSSTGTGRSYEQYF. For the CDR3, the DNA is TGTGCCAGCAGTAGCACCGGGACAGGGAGGAGCTACGAGCAGTACTTC. The rearrangement uses TRBV6-2 or TRBV6-3 and TRBJ2-7; 9 bases agree with TRBD1. The V gene's germline CDR1 is MNHEY and CDR2 SVGEGT. The V segment lost 5 bases and the J segment 3 bases; nucleotides outside the gene matches: 11. The CDR3 spans 16 residues.

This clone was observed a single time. The CDR3 here is CASSLETGAYEQYF. The CDR3 coding sequence is TGTGCCAGCAGCTTGGAGACAGGGGCCTACGAGCAGTACTTC. The chain combines TRBV7-2 with TRBJ2-7; 8 positions agree with TRBD1. V gave up 3 bases and J gave up 2 bases; unmatched junction bases: 3. Germline V gene sequence: CDR1 SGHTA, CDR2 FQGNSA. This CDR3 has 14 amino acids.

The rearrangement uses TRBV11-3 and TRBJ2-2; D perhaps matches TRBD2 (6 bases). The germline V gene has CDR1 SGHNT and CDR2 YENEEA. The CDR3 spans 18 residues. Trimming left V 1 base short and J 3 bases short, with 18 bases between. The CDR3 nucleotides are TGTGCCAGCAGCTTAGTTTTAGTTCGGGACTTCCACACCGGGGAGCTGTTTTTT. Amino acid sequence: CASSLVLVRDFHTGELFF.

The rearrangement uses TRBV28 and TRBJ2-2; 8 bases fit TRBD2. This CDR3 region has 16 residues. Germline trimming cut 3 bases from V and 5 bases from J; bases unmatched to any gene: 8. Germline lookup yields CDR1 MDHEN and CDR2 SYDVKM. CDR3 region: CASSFRGGSQTGELFF. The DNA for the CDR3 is TGTGCCAGCAGTTTCCGCGGGGGGAGTCAGACCGGGGAGCTGTTTTTT.

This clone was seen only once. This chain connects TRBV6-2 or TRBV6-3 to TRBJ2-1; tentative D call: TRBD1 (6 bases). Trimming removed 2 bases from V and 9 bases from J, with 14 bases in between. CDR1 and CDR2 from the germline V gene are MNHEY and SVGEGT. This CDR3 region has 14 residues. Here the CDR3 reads CASSYGGRAGEQFF. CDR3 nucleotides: TGTGCCAGCAGTTACGGGGGCAGGGCTGGTGAGCAGTTCTTC.

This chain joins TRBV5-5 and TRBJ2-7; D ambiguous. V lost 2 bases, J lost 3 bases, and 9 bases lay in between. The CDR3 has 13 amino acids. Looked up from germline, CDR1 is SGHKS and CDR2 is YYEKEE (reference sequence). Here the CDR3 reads CASSLYSNYEQYF. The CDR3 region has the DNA TGTGCCAGCAGCTTATATAGCAACTACGAGCAGTACTTC.

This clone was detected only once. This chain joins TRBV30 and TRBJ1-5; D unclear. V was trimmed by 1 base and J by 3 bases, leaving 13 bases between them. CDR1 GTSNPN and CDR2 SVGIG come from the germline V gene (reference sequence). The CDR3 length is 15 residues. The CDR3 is CAWSAVSQANQPQHF. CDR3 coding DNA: TGTGCCTGGAGTGCGGTTTCCCAGGCCAATCAGCCCCAGCATTTT.

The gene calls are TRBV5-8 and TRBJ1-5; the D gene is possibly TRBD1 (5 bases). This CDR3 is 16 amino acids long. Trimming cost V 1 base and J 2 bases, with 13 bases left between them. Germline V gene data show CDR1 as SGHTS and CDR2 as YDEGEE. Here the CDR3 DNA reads TGTGCCAGCAGCTTGTATGGGGCTCCTGGCAATCAGCCCCAGCATTTT. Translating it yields CASSLYGAPGNQPQHF.